The T cell receptor beta chain described here comes from a study of cytomegalovirus exposure and HLA in healthy donors (TCRdb year 2017). Regarding the research as a whole: According to an earlier analysis of around 600 of the donors, 200 million or so T cells yielded 95 million to 140 million unique TCR beta sequences and about 280 Gb of sequence data. To predict cytomegalovirus infection status, the study combined high-throughput TCR immunosequencing, statistical association of individual TCRs with disease status, and machine learning. The T cell repertoires of some 670 subjects were profiled by immunosequencing and related to cytomegalovirus serostatus. HLA typing included class I and class II loci at four-digit resolution. In a later genetic analysis, genome-wide SNP genotypes for about three fifths of the roughly 670 donors were used, and that subset was treated as a discovery cohort. To study patterns of TCR occurrence, a later analysis re-analyzed previously published TCR beta repertoires from more than 550 donors and added high-resolution HLA genotyping. Donor age, sex, ethnicity and CMV serostatus were collected together with the repertoire data. In addition to the first cohort of 650 to 750 subjects, a separate validation cohort of 120 different subjects was used. Across 398 genotyped donors of the cohort, an average of roughly 250,000 unique TCR beta nucleotide sequences per donor were sequenced, and 15% to 20% of those sequences were non-productive. Because of strong linkage in the cohort, four or five DR-DQ haplotypes were treated as single units for association and clustering. Roughly 310 gigabases of sequencing data and approximately 80 million unique TCR sequences were included in an early release covering several hundred HLA-typed donors. The number of typed donors differed by locus: roughly 629-640 for A, B, C, DRB1 and DQB1; approximately 540 for DQA1; some 610 for DPA1; and about 450 for DPB1. Among the approximately 430 genotyped donors, approximately 82% belonged to the genetic ancestry cluster associated with self-reported Caucasian donors. Rather than using new phenotypic data, the later analysis identified candidate immune exposures from TCR beta sequences and from how often those sequences occurred across donors. The study was designed to test whether signatures of past pathogen exposure could be identified by cataloging public T cell receptors. An earlier analysis of more than 450 of the donors used high-throughput TCR beta sequencing to judge whether each TCR beta V gene segment behaved as functional or pseudogenic. All discovery cohort repertoires had been generated on a single sequencing platform. Results and caveats for the whole study, not just this receptor: Broadly in line with IMGT annotations, most TCR beta V segments showed up in productive rearrangements about 87% or about 30% of the time in an earlier analysis of approximately 640 of the donors. Linkage disequilibrium might explain the correlated functional status among segregating V segments, but an unknown experimental factor could not be excluded. In a later analysis, the rate of TCR association differed among HLA loci, with DRB1 alleles having the most associated TCRs and HLA-C alleles having the fewest. A later analysis reported that several top co-occurrence clusters appeared linked to parvovirus B19, influenza, CMV and Epstein-Barr virus. Compared with equally common non-associated chains, HLA-associated TCR beta chains in a later analysis were more clonally expanded and had lower generation probabilities. The authors suggested that the approach could potentially be extended to other disease states and immunological phenotypes. In vitro tests confirmed that a few of the cytomegalovirus-associated TCR beta chains recognize cytomegalovirus antigens. A further reported finding was that TCR beta sequences accurately predicted the HLA-A and HLA-B alleles for most subjects in the first cohort. A cluster of highly shared sequence variants was judged likely to represent a technical artifact of the sequencing pipeline. The only immune exposure information available for the cohort was CMV serostatus. In the study, 164 TCR beta chains were listed as associated with cytomegalovirus. In a later genetic analysis, fewer N-insertions in productive TCRs were reported among donors in an Asian-associated ancestry cluster than the roughly 710-donor mean. A later analysis associated 16,951 TCR beta sequences with specific HLA alleles at a false discovery rate of 0.05. V-gene and J-gene trimming of TCR beta chains was associated with a missense DCLRE1C variant in a later genetic analysis, and the association was replicated in an independent cohort. Strong co-occurrence of HLA alleles, especially DR and DQ, made assigning TCR associations to individual alleles difficult. The 87-base-pair reads could not distinguish some IMGT-functional V segments, including TRBV6-2 and TRBV6-3, so those segments were excluded. Only TCR beta chains were sequenced in this cohort, and the absence of alpha or paired-chain data limited detectable features. Sequencing depth was assumed to be roughly uniform across donors in the presence/absence analyses, though that assumption may not hold. A later analysis found that most CMV-associated TCR beta chains appeared HLA-restricted, with HLA associations seemingly driven largely by CMV exposure. Because HLA typing was missing for some donors at each locus, association tests included only the typed subset. While some public TCRs were present in many individuals, most TCR sequences turned up only very rarely across donors. Approximately 18 rarely observed V segments, including chromosome 9 orphons, were excluded from the earlier analysis of several hundred of the donors because counts were too low. Cytomegalovirus status was reported to be diagnosed by the classifier with high specificity and sensitivity in both the original and validation cohorts.

The cohort consisted of some 730 healthy bone marrow donors. At the time of sampling, all cohort members were nominally healthy, though unrecorded immune exposures were likely present. The donor was CMV seronegative and was included in the group of hundreds of seronegative cohort members. Each donor provided a peripheral blood sample, and peripheral blood mononuclear cells were used for TCR beta sequencing. Genomic DNA extraction from the blood cell samples was performed with the Qiagen DNeasy Blood Extraction Kit. The library was generated by the immunoSEQ multiplex PCR assay. A mixture of 60 forward primers for TCR Vbeta segments and 13 reverse primers for TCR Jbeta segments was used in the multiplex PCR. A multiplex PCR assay on genomic DNA amplified the CDR3 region of rearranged TCR beta genes. On the Illumina HiSeq System, the amplified TCR beta libraries were sequenced as 87-base-pair reads. As for the original processing: In a later analysis, 70 million to 95 million unique TCR beta chains were counted across the approximately 670 repertoires, and approximately 11 million of these chains were shared by at least two donors. To remove PCR and sequencing errors, raw reads were error-corrected and collapsed into unique sequences using a nearest-neighbor algorithm that merged closely related sequences. V, D and J gene segments were assigned by aligning CDR3 sequences to IMGT reference sequences. Each retained sequence needed at least a six-nucleotide match to both a V gene segment and a J gene segment. Rearrangements were classified as productive when the CDR3 lacked stop codons and remained in frame with V and J, and all other rearrangements were classified as non-productive. CDR3 was defined according to IMGT convention as the region running from the second conserved V-encoded cysteine to the conserved J-encoded phenylalanine. The earlier analysis of around 640 of the donors excluded sequences that lacked an unambiguous match to a single V gene segment. An earlier analysis of about 590 of the donors classified V segments as functional when productive rearrangements were above 56.7% and as segregating when the standard deviation between donors was above 5%. A statistical classification framework was built to diagnose cytomegalovirus status from the catalog of TCR beta chain sequences. In a later analysis, V and J genes were assigned by comparing TCR nucleotide sequences against IMGT/GENE-DB human TR gene sequences. In a later analysis, CDR3 sequences and most-parsimonious VDJ recombination scenarios were assigned using the TCRdist pipeline. In a later analysis, each TCR beta chain was defined by its CDR3 amino acid sequence together with its V-gene family, and reads lacking a unique V-gene family were excluded. To address suspected cross-contamination and a sequencing artifact, a later analysis removed a few hundred highly shared, low-generation-probability nucleotide sequences. For each public chain, a later analysis derived a clonal expansion index from normalized ranks of inferred template counts within each repertoire. In a later analysis, generation probabilities were computed with a VDJ recombination model fitted to out-of-frame rearrangements, and the resulting probabilities were checked against IGoR. Hypergeometric tests were used in a later analysis to score TCR-TCR, TCR-HLA and TCR-CMV co-occurrence, with a repertoire-size bias correction applied to the TCR pairs. To estimate false discovery rates, a later analysis permuted the HLA or CMV assignments 20 times. In a later analysis, co-occurring TCRs were grouped using DBSCAN, and TCRdist sequence similarity was added for clustering within HLA-allele-positive subsets. Repertoires with fewer than 30,000 or more than 120,000 public chains were left out of co-occurrence clustering, as were roughly five repertoires with anomalous nucleotide sharing. In TCRdb, the immuneACCESS table is reduced to in-frame sequences with V and J assigned. These tables do not hold every clone; where another copy was compared, an unresolved V gene accounts for under half, and the others remain unexplained. The V and J calls and clone size were taken over from that table, and D and trimming were inferred from the DNA. For this sample there are around 140,000 clones; around 75% appear just once. The ten largest clones capture more than 6.5% of the sample.

From the cysteine up to the phenylalanine, the CDR3 has a length of 13 residues. CDR3 DNA is the only sequence kept; it has 39 bases, read in frame from the first base. CDR1 ENHRY and CDR2 SYGVKD were looked up in the germline V gene. V and J are truncated by 4 bases and 5 bases respectively, leaving an intervening sequence of 11 bases. As regards this clone: The specificity of this receptor is unknown. No much larger clone is present one base from it, and per-base qualities are unavailable.

The chain is assembled from TRBV10-3 and TRBJ2-5, and the D gene may be TRBD2, 6 bases matching. Sequenced sample: PBMCs. The origin of this receptor is a man aged 25-45 years in good health and CMV-seronegative. The sequenced DNA: TGTGCCATCAGTGGGGGGGACGGTGAGACCCAGTACTTC. This yields the protein CAISGGDGETQYF.